This T cell receptor beta chain was obtained from a study of blood T cell repertoires in COVID-19. Germline V gives CDR1 LNHDA, CDR2 SQIVND (reference sequence). This CDR3 contains 14 residues. With 4 bases clipped from V and 5 bases from J, the junction kept 5 bases outside the gene matches. In the study's own analysis: Amplifying reference gene primers gave estimates of nucleated cell counts. Sequencing used immunoSEQ multiplex PCR; TCRdb keeps in-frame clones, though not all of them. For V, J and clone size, that table is used; D and trimming come from the DNA. The sample includes about 260,000 clones, 70% to 90% of them seen just once. Followed over time, Seattle patients had been enrolled while infection was active.

This chain connects TRBV19 to TRBJ2-5; the match to TRBD1 covers 9 bases. The specimen was peripheral blood. This clonotype was sampled from an older woman with COVID-19, enrolled during active disease. As DNA, the CDR3 is TGTGCCAGTAGTACCGGACAGGGGACGGAGACCCAGTACTTC. Protein sequence: CASSTGQGTETQYF. Complete variable domain (other parts from reference TRBV19 and TRBJ2-5): DGGITQSPKYLFRKEGQNVTLSCEQNLNHDAMYWYRQDPGQGLRLIYYSQIVNDFQKGDIAEGYSVSREKKESFPLTVTSAQKNPTAFYLCASSTGQGTETQYFGPGTRLLVL.